This T cell receptor beta chain was captured in a study of human T cells and chemical hapten exposure (dated by TCRdb to the early 2020s). Study-level background: For sensitization, 2% DPC in acetone was applied to a roughly 2 cm by roughly 2 cm area of upper inner arm skin. Libraries were combined into a pool for sequencing, and differences in TCR yield between samples came mainly from small differences in library volumes within the pool. Blood samples were taken from patients before sensitization (week 0) and then at 2, 6 and about 24 weeks after DPC sensitization. Patch testing was done on the upper back using Finn chambers containing 0.01% DPC, and results were scored after 6 days according to International Contact Dermatitis Research Group standards. The mostly female patient cohort included alopecia areata with under or over 50% scalp involvement, alopecia totalis and alopecia universalis. In alopecia patients, the study followed how the peripheral blood TCR repertoire changed in vivo over primary and secondary sensitization to diphenylcyclopropenone (DPC), a hapten. Throughout the approximately 22-week study period, patients were also given weekly therapeutic DPC doses on the scalp. Blood for TCR sequencing was provided by twenty-nine alopecia patients at one to four time points (pre-sensitization, 2, 6 and 24 weeks). Points the paper makes about the study in general: Because every patient had alopecia, a presumed autoimmune disease, the patients' immune response might differ from that of healthy individuals. Significantly more large CDR3 similarity clusters were formed by expanded TCRs than by pre-sensitization or healthy control sets, consistent with antigen-driven responses. The number of TCRs above 1 in 1000 frequency did not change with DPC sensitization; there was no evidence of global repertoire structure alterations. A positive correlation was found between the number of PT1 expanded TCRs and patch test score, with significance reached at thresholds 8, 16 and 32 but not 4. Repeated subsampling changed both the strength of the expansion versus patch-test correlation and the threshold at which that correlation became significant.

Libraries were made using RACE. The sequencer listed for this sample is NextSeq 500. Library preparation attached unique molecular identifiers to individual cDNA molecules for quantitative, reproducible TCR counting. Both TCR alpha and TCR beta chains were sequenced from each blood RNA sample. Turning to the authors' computational methods: A median of roughly 99,000 TCRs per sample was observed, with a range of roughly 23,224 to 700,000. The Decombinator software suite was used to annotate V, J and CDR3 in the TCR reads. For PS versus PT1 abundance plots, all samples were subsampled to the same number of TCRs (28,000). Expanded TCRs were defined as absent before sensitization and observed at least eight times at the 2-week time point. TCRdb trimmed the raw reads at Q25, called clones with MiXCR and kept productive beta chains. Identical CDR3 protein sequences are pooled into one entry, listed with their most common genes and DNA. These V and J calls originate from TCRdb's pipeline instead of the authors' own analysis. The sample table records 75,000 to 90,000 distinct CDR3 sequences; 12% of these occur just once. 3.5% of the sample is held by the ten biggest clonotypes.

Reading the label with the study, this specimen's time point is: patch test 1, 2 weeks after DPC sensitization. Reading the label with the study, this specimen's treatment or condition is: therapeutic diphenylcyclopropenone sensitization with weekly scalp DPC. At every patch-test visit, the blood draw took place before the patch test was put on. Patients were eligible if aged 18 to 70, diagnosed with alopecia and judged suitable for DPC therapy, and pregnant patients were excluded. Total RNA was extracted from unfractionated whole blood collected in Tempus Blood RNA tubes. As concerns this clonotype: Its target antigen remains unknown. No base quality values were provided; no much bigger clone lies one nucleotide off.

Reading from cysteine to phenylalanine, the CDR3 counts 12 amino acids. The CDR3 DNA has 36 bases and is translated from base 1. V is cut by 5 bases and J by 3 bases, and the space between the germline ends is 5 bases. Reading the germline V gene gives CDR1 WSHSY and CDR2 SAAADI. The starting material was whole blood, obtained in connection with sensitization to the hapten diphenylcyclopropenone (DPC). The chain is assembled from TRBV10-2 and TRBJ1-3, with an unclear D gene assignment. This TCR derives from a woman between 55 and 75 years old with alopecia areata. Some clones in this sample may be carry-over from other donors' samples. The nucleotides read TGCGCCAGCAGTCTAAATGGAAACACCATATATTTT. It specifies CASSLNGNTIYF.